This T cell receptor beta chain was observed in a study of blood T cell repertoires in COVID-19. Study details: From T cells, B-cell-depleted T cells, or PBMCs came the material, which was cDNA or gDNA.

CDR1 PRHDT and CDR2 FYEKMQ come from the germline V gene (reference sequence). The CDR3 is 14 residues long. Trimming cost V 2 bases and J 4 bases, with 9 bases left between them. Sequenced by immunoSEQ multiplex PCR; TCRdb stores in-frame clones only, minus some. Of approximately 210,000 clones listed, roughly nine tenths were seen once; the top ten hold more than 0.95%. Sample: peripheral blood. The V call is TRBV13, the J call TRBJ2-1; a weak D match, TRBD1 (5 bases). The receptor comes from a man aged 30 to 39 with acute or convalescent COVID-19. For the CDR3, the DNA is TGTGCCAGCAGCTTAAAGACAGAATACAATGAGCAGTTCTTC. It is translated as CASSLKTEYNEQFF.